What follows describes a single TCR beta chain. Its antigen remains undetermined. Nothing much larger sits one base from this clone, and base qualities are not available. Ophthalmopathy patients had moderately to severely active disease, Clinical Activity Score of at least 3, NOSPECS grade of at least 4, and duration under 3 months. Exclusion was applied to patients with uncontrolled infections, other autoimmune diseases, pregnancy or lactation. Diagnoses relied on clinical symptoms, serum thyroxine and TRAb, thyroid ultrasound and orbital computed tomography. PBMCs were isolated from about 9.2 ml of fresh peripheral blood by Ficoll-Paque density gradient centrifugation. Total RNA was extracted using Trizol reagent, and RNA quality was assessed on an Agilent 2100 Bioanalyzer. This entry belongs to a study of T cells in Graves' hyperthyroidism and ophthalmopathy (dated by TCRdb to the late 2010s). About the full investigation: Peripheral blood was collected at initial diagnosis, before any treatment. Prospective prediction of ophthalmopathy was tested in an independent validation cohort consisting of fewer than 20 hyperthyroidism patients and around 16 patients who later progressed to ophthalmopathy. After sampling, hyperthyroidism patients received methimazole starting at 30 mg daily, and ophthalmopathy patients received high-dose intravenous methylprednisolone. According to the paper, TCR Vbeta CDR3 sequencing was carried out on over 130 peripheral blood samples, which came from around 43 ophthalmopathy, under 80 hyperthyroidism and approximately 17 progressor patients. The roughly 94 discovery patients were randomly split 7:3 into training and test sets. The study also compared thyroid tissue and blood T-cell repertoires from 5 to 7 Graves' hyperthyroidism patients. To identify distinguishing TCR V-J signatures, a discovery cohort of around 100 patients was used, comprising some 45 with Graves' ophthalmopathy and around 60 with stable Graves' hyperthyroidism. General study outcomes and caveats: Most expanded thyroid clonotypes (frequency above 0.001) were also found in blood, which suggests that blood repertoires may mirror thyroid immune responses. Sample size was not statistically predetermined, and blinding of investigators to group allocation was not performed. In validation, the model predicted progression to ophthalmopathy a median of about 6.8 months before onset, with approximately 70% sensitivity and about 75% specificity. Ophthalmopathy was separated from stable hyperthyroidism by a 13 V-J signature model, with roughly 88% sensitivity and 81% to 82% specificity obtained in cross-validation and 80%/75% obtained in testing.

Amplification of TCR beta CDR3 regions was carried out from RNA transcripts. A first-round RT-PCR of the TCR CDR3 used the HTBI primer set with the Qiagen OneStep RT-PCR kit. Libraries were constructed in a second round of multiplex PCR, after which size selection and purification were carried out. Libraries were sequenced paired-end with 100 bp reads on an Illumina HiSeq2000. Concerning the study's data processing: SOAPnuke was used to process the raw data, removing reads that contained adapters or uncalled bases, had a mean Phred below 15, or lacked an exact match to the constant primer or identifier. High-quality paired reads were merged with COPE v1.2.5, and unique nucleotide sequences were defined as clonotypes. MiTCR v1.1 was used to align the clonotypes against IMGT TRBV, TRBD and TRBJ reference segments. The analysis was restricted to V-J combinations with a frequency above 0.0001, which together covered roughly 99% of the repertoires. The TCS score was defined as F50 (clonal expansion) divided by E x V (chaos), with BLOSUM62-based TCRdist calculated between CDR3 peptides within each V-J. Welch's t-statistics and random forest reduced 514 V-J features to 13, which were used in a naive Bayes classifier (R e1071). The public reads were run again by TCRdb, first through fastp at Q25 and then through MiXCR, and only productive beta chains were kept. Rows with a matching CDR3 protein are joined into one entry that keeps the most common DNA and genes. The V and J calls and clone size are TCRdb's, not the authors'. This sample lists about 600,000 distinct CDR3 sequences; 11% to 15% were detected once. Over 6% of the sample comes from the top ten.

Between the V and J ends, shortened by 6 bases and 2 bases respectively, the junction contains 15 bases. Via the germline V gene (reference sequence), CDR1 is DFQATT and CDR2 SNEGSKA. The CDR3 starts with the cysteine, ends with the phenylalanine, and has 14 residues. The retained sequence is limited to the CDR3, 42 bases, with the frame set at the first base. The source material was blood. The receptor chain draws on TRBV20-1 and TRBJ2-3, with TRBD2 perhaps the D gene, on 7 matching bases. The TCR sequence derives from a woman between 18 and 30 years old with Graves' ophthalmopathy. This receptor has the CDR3 CSAFRGASTDTQYF. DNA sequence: TGCAGTGCGTTCCGGGGGGCCTCCACAGATACGCAGTATTTT.